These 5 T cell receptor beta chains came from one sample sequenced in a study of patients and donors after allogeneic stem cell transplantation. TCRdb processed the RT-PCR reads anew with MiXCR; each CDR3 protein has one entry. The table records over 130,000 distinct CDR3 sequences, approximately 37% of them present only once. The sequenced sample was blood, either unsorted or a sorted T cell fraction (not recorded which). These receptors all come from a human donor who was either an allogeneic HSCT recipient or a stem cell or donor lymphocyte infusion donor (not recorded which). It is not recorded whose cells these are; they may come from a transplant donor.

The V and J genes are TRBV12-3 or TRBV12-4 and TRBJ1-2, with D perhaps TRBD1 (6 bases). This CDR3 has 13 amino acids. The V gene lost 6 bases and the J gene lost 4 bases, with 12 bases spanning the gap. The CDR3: CASSPTGFYGYTF. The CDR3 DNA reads TGTGCCAGCAGCCCCACAGGGTTCTATGGCTACACCTTC.

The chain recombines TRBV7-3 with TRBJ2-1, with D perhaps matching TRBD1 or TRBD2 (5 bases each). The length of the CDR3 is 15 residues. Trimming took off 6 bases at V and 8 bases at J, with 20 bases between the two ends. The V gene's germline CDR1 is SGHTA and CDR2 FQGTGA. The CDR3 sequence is CASSPTGPWPDEQFF. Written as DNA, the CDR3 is TGTGCCAGCAGTCCAACGGGGCCCTGGCCCGATGAGCAGTTCTTC.

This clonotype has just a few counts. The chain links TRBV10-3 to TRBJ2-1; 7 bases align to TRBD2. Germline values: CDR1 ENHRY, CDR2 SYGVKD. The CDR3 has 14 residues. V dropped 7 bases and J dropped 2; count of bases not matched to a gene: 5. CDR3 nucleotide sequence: TGTGCCATCATGGGAGGGGACGCCTACAATGAGCAGTTCTTC. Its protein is CAIMGGDAYNEQFF.

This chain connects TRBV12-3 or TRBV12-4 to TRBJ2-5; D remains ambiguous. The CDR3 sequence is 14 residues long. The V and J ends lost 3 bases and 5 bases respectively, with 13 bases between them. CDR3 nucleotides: TGTGCCAGCAGTTTGGACGCCCTGGGGGAGACCCAGTACTTC. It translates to CASSLDALGETQYF.

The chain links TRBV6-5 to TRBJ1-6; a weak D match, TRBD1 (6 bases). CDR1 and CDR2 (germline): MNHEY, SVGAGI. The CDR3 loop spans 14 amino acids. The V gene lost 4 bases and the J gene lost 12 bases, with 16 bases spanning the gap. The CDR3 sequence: CASSSDAGEGPLHF. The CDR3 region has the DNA TGTGCCAGCAGTTCCGACGCAGGGGAAGGACCCCTCCACTTT.